The 8 T cell receptor beta chains in this list originate from one sample, sequenced in a study of neurological immune-mediated disorders. TCRdb re-derived calls from the 5' RACE reads in MiXCR, one entry per CDR3 protein. The sample lists more than 40,000 distinct CDR3 sequences, approximately 3% occurring once. The material sequenced was PBMCs. All receptors come from a woman aged 50 to 60 with multiple sclerosis.

This clonotype was detected ten times or more. V usage is TRBV15 and J usage is TRBJ2-1; 9 nucleotides line up with TRBD2. V lost 0 bases to trimming and J lost 2 bases; unmatched junction nucleotides: 5. Germline CDR1 reads LNHNV; CDR2 reads YYDKDF (reference sequence). The CDR3 extends over 17 amino acids. The CDR3 nucleotides read TGTGCCACCAGCAGAGAATCCCTAGCGGGGCCCTACAATGAGCAGTTCTTC. Its translation: CATSRESLAGPYNEQFF.

This clonotype has a count of ten or more. The chain has TRBV4-1 and TRBJ2-2; D not resolved. V lost 1 base and J lost 5, with 17 bases in between. Germline V gene data show CDR1 as MGHRA and CDR2 as YSYEKL. The CDR3 length is 17 residues. In DNA, the CDR3 is TGCGCCAGCAGCCAAGGGATGATAGGAAGTGTAACCGGGGAGCTGTTTTTT. This sequence encodes CASSQGMIGSVTGELFF.

In this sample, this clonotype turned up a few times. This chain connects TRBV9 to TRBJ2-2, with D perhaps TRBD1 (5 bases). The V and J ends lost 6 bases and 6 bases respectively, with 21 bases between them. This CDR3 spans 16 amino acids. CDR1 SGDLS and CDR2 YYNGEE come from the germline V gene. The DNA of the CDR3 is TGTGCCAGCACCGGAGACAGCCCCTCGGTGGCCGGGGAGCTGTTTTTT. Its protein is CASTGDSPSVAGELFF.

This clonotype was recorded many times. V gene TRBV5-1 combines with J gene TRBJ1-2; possibly TRBD1 for D (5 bases). Looked up from germline, CDR1 is SGHRS and CDR2 is YFSETQ. The CDR3 extends over 13 amino acids. V was trimmed by 0 bases and J by 6 bases, leaving 9 bases between them. CDR3 amino acids: CASSLARGDGYTF. The CDR3 nucleotides are TGCGCCAGCAGCTTGGCCCGGGGCGATGGCTACACCTTC.

This clonotype was detected many times. The chain combines TRBV6-5 with TRBJ1-2, with a weak D call TRBD1 (5 bases). The CDR3 sequence is 12 residues long. CDR1 MNHEY and CDR2 SVGAGI come from the germline V gene. The V gene lost 6 bases and the J gene lost 8 bases, with 13 bases spanning the gap. The CDR3 DNA reads as TGTGCCAGCAGCAGCGGGGGGGTAGGCTACACCTTC. Protein product: CASSSGGVGYTF.

This clonotype came up many times. One end of the junction varies from germline; a read error may be responsible. J is TRBJ2-2 and V is TRBV5-5, with D unclear. The CDR3 sequence is 16 residues long. Germline V lookup: CDR1 SGHKS, CDR2 YYEKEE (reference sequence). Here the CDR3 DNA reads TGTGCCAGCAGGTTGGCTCCACACGGTAACACCGGGGAGCTGTTTTTT. It codes for CASRLAPHGNTGELFF.

This clonotype was detected many times. This chain links TRBV6-6 with TRBJ1-5; 7 nucleotides agree with TRBD1. Trimming took 2 bases from V and 4 from J; bases not matched to a gene: 5. CDR3 length: 15 amino acids. Germline CDR1 is MNHNY and CDR2 is SVGAGI (reference sequence). The chain's CDR3 is CASSYTSGGNQPQHF. CDR3 nucleotide sequence: TGTGCCAGCAGTTACACCTCAGGGGGGAATCAGCCCCAGCATTTT.

This clonotype was found many times. The chain is built from TRBV11-2 and TRBJ2-1; perhaps TRBD1 as D (5 bases). Trimming stripped 0 bases from V and 4 bases from J, with 7 bases between. This CDR3 has 14 residues. Germline V lookup: CDR1 SGHAT, CDR2 FQNNGV. DNA for the CDR3: TGTGCCAGCAGCTTAGAACAGGCTTACAATGAGCAGTTCTTC. It codes for CASSLEQAYNEQFF.